The 29 T cell receptor beta chains reported below all come from one sample, sequenced in a study of T cell changes during pregnancy in multiple sclerosis. Profiled with immunoSEQ multiplex PCR; TCRdb holds only in-frame clones, not every one. The data show some 60,000 clones, about 88% seen once. This sample comprised peripheral blood, obtained in the first trimester of pregnancy. Every receptor here comes from a female donor in good health, enrolled as a control in a pregnancy study.

This clone was observed a single time. CDR3 sequence reads: CASSQSVAGGVTDTQYF. The CDR3 DNA reads TGTGCCAGCAGCCAATCTGTAGCGGGAGGTGTCACAGATACGCAGTATTTT. The gene calls are TRBV7-3 and TRBJ2-3; 10 bases map to TRBD2. V gave up 5 bases and J gave up 2 bases; unmatched junction bases: 10. The CDR3 is 17 residues long. Germline V gene data show CDR1 as SGHTA and CDR2 as FQGTGA.

This chain uses TRBV6-5 with TRBJ2-7; no reliable D call. CDR3 length: 14 amino acids. Trimming cost V 6 bases and J 2 bases, with 14 bases left between them. Germline-derived CDR1 and CDR2 are MNHEY and SVGAGI. The CDR3 sequence is CASRIQASAYEQYF. In DNA form, the CDR3 reads TGTGCCAGCAGGATCCAGGCCTCCGCCTACGAGCAGTACTTC.

The chain combines TRBV19 with TRBJ1-1; no reliable D call. The CDR3 runs to 17 residues. V dropped 1 base and J dropped 0 bases, with 15 bases sitting between them. In germline, CDR1 is LNHDA, CDR2 SQIVND (reference sequence). CDR3: CASSIVARRKLNTEAFF. The CDR3, as DNA: TGTGCCAGTAGTATAGTAGCGAGGCGAAAATTGAACACTGAAGCTTTCTTT. Variable domain in full (rest from reference TRBV19 and TRBJ1-1): DGGITQSPKYLFRKEGQNVTLSCEQNLNHDAMYWYRQDPGQGLRLIYYSQIVNDFQKGDIAEGYSVSREKKESFPLTVTSAQKNPTAFYLCASSIVARRKLNTEAFFGQGTRLTVV.

This rearrangement joins TRBV19 to TRBJ2-1, with D tentatively TRBD2 (7 bases). Germline V CDR1 and CDR2: LNHDA, SQIVND (reference sequence). The CDR3 has 13 residues. The V and J ends lost 1 base and 14 bases respectively, with 15 bases between them. CDR3 DNA: TGTGCCAGTAGTATAGGGGGGGGCTCGGGGGAGTTCTTC. Its translation is CASSIGGGSGEFF. Full variable domain (outside the CDR3, taken from reference TRBV19 and TRBJ2-1): DGGITQSPKYLFRKEGQNVTLSCEQNLNHDAMYWYRQDPGQGLRLIYYSQIVNDFQKGDIAEGYSVSREKKESFPLTVTSAQKNPTAFYLCASSIGGGSGEFFGPGTRLTVL.

In its sample, this clone was seen once. The chain employs TRBV30 and TRBJ1-2; D is undetermined. CDR3 length equals 16 residues. V gave up 1 base and J gave up 1 base, with 16 bases separating them. The germline gives CDR1 GTSNPN, CDR2 SVGIG (reference sequence). This CDR3 reads CAWSDIRGGGNYGYTF. CDR3 bases: TGTGCCTGGAGTGATATTCGCGGCGGAGGTAACTATGGCTACACCTTC. Variable domain in full (rest from reference TRBV30 and TRBJ1-2): SQTIHQWPATLVQPVGSPLSLECTVEGTSNPNLYWYRQAAGRGLQLLFYSVGIGQISSEVPQNLSASRPQDRQFILSSKKLLLSDSGFYLCAWSDIRGGGNYGYTFGSGTRLTVV.

The genes are TRBV30 and TRBJ1-2; 7 nucleotides agree with TRBD1. The CDR3 totals 15 residues. V lost 0 bases and J lost 3; bases outside the gene matches: 7. CDR1 and CDR2 (germline): GTSNPN, SVGIG (reference sequence). The CDR3 protein is CAWSVLGRGYYGYTF. As DNA, the CDR3 is TGTGCCTGGAGTGTACTGGGCAGGGGGTACTATGGCTACACCTTC.

The chain uses TRBV27 and TRBJ2-5, with 8 positions matching TRBD1. The CDR3 loop spans 14 amino acids. V trimming: 0 bases; J trimming: 5 bases; junction bases outside the gene matches: 2. Germline V gene data show CDR1 as MNHEY and CDR2 as SMNVEV (reference sequence). The CDR3 region is CASSLSRTGETQYF. DNA for the CDR3: TGTGCCAGCAGTTTATCGAGGACAGGGGAGACCCAGTACTTC.

This rearrangement joins TRBV2 to TRBJ2-1; TRBD1 aligns across 8 bases. Germline V gene sequence: CDR1 SNHLY, CDR2 FYNNEI. The CDR3 contains 15 residues. The junction had 12 bases not matched to a gene; V was cut back by 6 bases and J by 8 bases. The CDR3, as DNA: TGTGCCAGCAGAGCCGACAGGGGTGTCATCTATGAGCAGTTCTTC. It is translated as CASRADRGVIYEQFF. Variable domain in full (rest from reference TRBV2 and TRBJ2-1): EPEVTQTPSHQVTQMGQEVILRCVPISNHLYFYWYRQILGQKVEFLVSFYNNEISEKSEIFDDQFSVERPDGSNFTLKIRSTKLEDSAMYFCASRADRGVIYEQFFGPGTRLTVL.

This chain links TRBV4-3 with TRBJ1-1; no clear D. V lost 0 bases and J lost 8, with 10 bases in between. The CDR3 covers 13 residues. Looked up from germline, CDR1 is LGHNA and CDR2 is YSLEER. This CDR3 is CASSQDRSFEAFF. The CDR3 DNA reads TGCGCCAGCAGCCAAGATCGGTCCTTCGAAGCTTTCTTT.

This chain connects TRBV7-2 to TRBJ2-5, with 9 nucleotides matching TRBD1. The germline V gene encodes CDR1 SGHTA and CDR2 FQGNSA. The ends lost 5 bases at V and 5 bases at J; junction bases unmatched: 15. The CDR3 length is 17 residues. The CDR3 sequence: CASSLTQGASGWETQYF. The CDR3 DNA reads TGTGCCAGCAGCCTGACACAGGGGGCGAGTGGTTGGGAGACCCAGTACTTC.

The rearrangement uses TRBV6-5 and TRBJ2-3, with TRBD2 as a possible D gene (5 bases). Trimming took off 1 base at V and 3 bases at J, with 8 bases between the two ends. The CDR3 runs to 14 residues. Germline V gene data show CDR1 as MNHEY and CDR2 as SVGAGI. CDR3 protein: CASSYYGRTDTQYF. The CDR3 coding sequence is TGTGCCAGCAGTTACTATGGGAGAACAGATACGCAGTATTTT.

This chain links TRBV9 with TRBJ1-1, with D hard to call. The CDR3 is 11 residues long. Trimming pared 5 bases from V and 3 bases from J, leaving 5 bases between. Germline V gene data show CDR1 as SGDLS and CDR2 as YYNGEE. CDR3 protein: CASSADTEAFF. CDR3 DNA: TGTGCCAGCAGTGCGGACACTGAAGCTTTCTTT.

This chain links TRBV7-2 with TRBJ1-3, with a possible D match to TRBD1 (6 bases). CDR3 length: 14 residues. Germline lookup yields CDR1 SGHTA and CDR2 FQGNSA. Trimming took 5 bases from V and 4 from J, leaving 12 bases between them. CDR3 sequence (DNA): TGTGCCAGCAGCACTCTCGGGACAGGAAACACCATATATTTT. It is translated as CASSTLGTGNTIYF.

A single count supports this clone. J is TRBJ1-1 and V is TRBV5-1, with 12 bases fitting TRBD1. V trimming: 7 bases; J trimming: 6 bases; junction bases outside the gene matches: 4. CDR1 is SGHRS, CDR2 YFSETQ, per germline. The CDR3 is made up of 13 amino acids. The CDR3 DNA sequence: TGCGCCAGCTTGGGACAGGGGGCCTCTGAAGCTTTCTTT. Its protein is CASLGQGASEAFF.

The genes are TRBV5-6 and TRBJ2-1, with 11 bases that match TRBD2. The CDR3 sequence is 15 residues long. V lost 0 bases to trimming and J lost 10 bases; unmatched junction nucleotides: 6. The germline CDR1 and CDR2 sequences are SGHDT and YYEEEE. The CDR3 DNA sequence: TGTGCCAGCAGCTTGGGACTAGCGGGACAGTGGGAGCAGTTCTTC. This encodes CASSLGLAGQWEQFF.

In this sample, this clone turned up once. This sequence joins TRBV7-2 and TRBJ2-7; possible D gene TRBD2, 6 bases. The ends were cut back, 4 bases at V and 6 bases at J, with 16 bases in the middle. Germline CDR1 and CDR2: SGHTA and FQGNSA. This CDR3 is 14 amino acids long. The CDR3: CASSSGLAATEQYF. In nucleotides, the CDR3 is TGTGCCAGCAGCTCGGGACTGGCCGCGACCGAGCAGTACTTC.

The CDR3 coding sequence is TGTGCCAGCAGTTTAGGACAGGGAGGAGACTATGGCTACACCTTC. Translated: CASSLGQGGDYGYTF. The V call is TRBV28, the J call TRBJ1-2; the match to TRBD1 covers 8 bases. The CDR3 has 15 amino acids. The V gene end was trimmed by 2 bases and the J gene end by 3 bases; junction bases not matched to a gene: 5. CDR1 is MDHEN and CDR2 is SYDVKM in the germline V gene.

The V gene is TRBV5-1, the J gene TRBJ2-7, with D tentatively TRBD1 (5 bases). V was shortened by 1 base and J by 4 bases, with 12 bases between the two germline ends. Germline values: CDR1 SGHRS, CDR2 YFSETQ. This CDR3 comprises 14 residues. CDR3: CASSLLTEPYEQYF. Here the CDR3 DNA reads TGCGCCAGCAGCTTGCTGACAGAGCCGTACGAGCAGTACTTC.

This rearrangement joins TRBV2 to TRBJ1-4, with 9 bases fitting TRBD1. Per the germline V gene, CDR1 is SNHLY and CDR2 is FYNNEI. Losses at the gene ends were 7 bases for V and 8 bases for J; bases not matched to a gene: 11. The CDR3 extends over 15 amino acids. DNA for the CDR3: TGTGCCAGCAATCCCGGGGGACAGGGAACAGAAAAACTGTTTTTT. Protein sequence: CASNPGGQGTEKLFF.

The chain is built from TRBV7-2 and TRBJ2-1; 8 bases match TRBD2. CDR3 size: 14 residues. Germline V gene sequence: CDR1 SGHTA, CDR2 FQGNSA. V shed 5 bases, J shed 5 bases, and the junction held 5 bases outside the gene matches. CDR3 sequence (DNA): TGTGCCAGCAGCCAATGGGGACTAGACAATGAGCAGTTCTTC. Amino acids: CASSQWGLDNEQFF. Supplemented by reference TRBV7-2 and TRBJ2-1, the full variable domain reads GAGVSQSPSNKVTEKGKDVELRCDPISGHTALYWYRQSLGQGLEFLIYFQGNSAPDKSGLPSDRFSAERTGGSVSTLTIQRTQQEDSAVYLCASSQWGLDNEQFFGPGTRLTVL.

This chain connects TRBV19 to TRBJ1-3, with TRBD1 matching over 8 bases. Losses at the gene ends were 5 bases for V and 0 bases for J; bases not matched to a gene: 6. Germline V CDR1 and CDR2: LNHDA, SQIVND (reference sequence). The CDR3 covers 16 residues. Here the CDR3 reads CASSPRQGSSGNTIYF. The CDR3 coding sequence is TGTGCCAGTAGTCCTCGACAGGGGAGCTCTGGAAACACCATATATTTT.

The chain uses TRBV9 and TRBJ2-2; a weak D match, TRBD2 (6 bases). Deletions cut 0 bases from V and 5 bases from J, with 14 bases between. The CDR3 is 16 amino acids. CDR1 SGDLS and CDR2 YYNGEE come from the germline V gene. CDR3 DNA sequence: TGTGCCAGCAGCGTAGAGGAGGGAGTGGAAACCGGGGAGCTGTTTTTT. Translating gives CASSVEEGVETGELFF.

The J gene is TRBJ2-7, the V gene TRBV28; 8 bases match TRBD1. Germline V gene sequence: CDR1 MDHEN, CDR2 SYDVKM. V lost 1 base and J lost 5; bases outside the gene matches: 4. This CDR3 comprises 14 residues. Written as DNA, the CDR3 is TGTGCCAGCAGTTTATTTACAGGGGGGCACGAGCAGTACTTC. It yields the protein CASSLFTGGHEQYF.

The CDR3 sequence is CASSSPWGGSNYGYTF. The CDR3 coding sequence is TGTGCCAGCAGCTCCCCCTGGGGCGGCTCTAACTATGGCTACACCTTC. The J gene is TRBJ1-2, the V gene TRBV7-2; weak D call: TRBD1 (5 bases). This CDR3 comprises 16 residues. Germline V gives CDR1 SGHTA, CDR2 FQGNSA. Trimming took 4 bases from V and 0 from J, leaving 15 bases between them.

V is TRBV25-1 and J is TRBJ1-2, with 8 bases that match TRBD1. CDR3 length: 12 residues. Germline V gene sequence: CDR1 MGHDK, CDR2 SYGVNS. Trimming removed 6 bases from V and 8 bases from J; junction bases left unmatched: 5. The CDR3 reads CASRTGGGGYTF. As DNA, the CDR3 is TGTGCCAGCAGAACAGGGGGAGGCGGCTACACCTTC.

The chain combines TRBV18 with TRBJ2-7; 8 positions match TRBD1. This CDR3 has 13 residues. The V gene end was trimmed by 4 bases and the J gene end by 3 bases; junction bases not matched to a gene: 2. Germline V CDR1 and CDR2: KGHSH, LQKENI. The CDR3 coding sequence is TGTGCCAGCTCACGGACAGGGTACTACGAGCAGTACTTC. It encodes CASSRTGYYEQYF.

The V call is TRBV5-1, the J call TRBJ2-1; weak D call: TRBD1 (6 bases). CDR3 size: 16 residues. CDR1 SGHRS and CDR2 YFSETQ come from the germline V gene. V lost 1 base and J 2 bases, leaving 13 bases between the germline ends. CDR3 protein: CASSLTGTIAYNEQFF. In nucleotides, the CDR3 is TGCGCCAGCAGCTTGACAGGGACCATCGCCTACAATGAGCAGTTCTTC.

This chain joins TRBV7-6 and TRBJ2-5, with a possible D match to TRBD2 (6 bases). The germline V gene has CDR1 SGHVS and CDR2 FNYEAQ. CDR3 length: 13 residues. Trimming took 5 bases from V and 8 from J, leaving 15 bases between them. The CDR3 loop is CASSPTGARTQYF. CDR3 in DNA: TGTGCCAGCAGCCCCACGGGAGCGAGAACCCAGTACTTC. Filled out from reference TRBV7-6 and TRBJ2-5, the complete variable domain reads GAGVSQSPRYKVTKRGQDVALRCDPISGHVSLYWYRQALGQGPEFLTYFNYEAQQDKSGLPNDRFSAERPEGSISTLTIQRTEQRDSAMYRCASSPTGARTQYFGPGTRLLVL.

This sequence joins TRBV9 and TRBJ1-2; 9 nucleotides line up with TRBD1. Germline CDR1 reads SGDLS; CDR2 reads YYNGEE. CDR3 length: 13 amino acids. The J segment lost 6 bases and the V segment lost 0 bases, leaving 0 bases of the junction unmatched. CDR3 protein: CASSVGTGDGYTF. DNA for the CDR3: TGTGCCAGCAGCGTAGGGACAGGGGATGGCTACACCTTC.